This T cell receptor (beta chain) came from a study of beta chain features in type 1 diabetes (dated by TCRdb to the late 2010s). In the study overall: Mean age, gender distribution, total cell number and subset yield did not differ between patients and healthy donors. A total of over 95,000,000 sorted cells were examined across all samples, and RNA yield correlated strongly with the number of cells per subset. The study compared the TCRB repertoires of sorted circulating CD4+ T cell subsets in recently diagnosed type 1 diabetes patients with those in matched healthy donors. Naive and central memory subsets were obtained from all 30 or so donors, but regulatory and stem cell-like memory subsets were isolated from only 8 patients and roughly eight healthy donors. Results and caveats for the whole study, not just this receptor: Naive, central memory and regulatory TCRB repertoires appeared more similar among patients than among healthy donors. Shorter templates might have been favored by PCR, but patient and control samples were amplified and corrected together, so both groups would have been affected equally by any skew. A moderate but significant shortening of TCRB CDR3 length was observed in type 1 diabetes patients in all four CD4+ subsets. Because cDNA rather than genomic DNA was sequenced, highly expressing activated cells could have been over-represented, although no difference in activation and CD3 levels was found between groups. Because small numbers of individuals were included in the HLA sub-analyses, any influence of HLA type on TCRB rearrangement was left unresolved. At VDJ recombination sites, patients with type 1 diabetes made fewer insertions and deleted more nucleotides, a pattern implying thymic rearrangement abnormalities.

Each donor gave one peripheral blood draw, averaging approximately 0.11 L, which was collected into heparinised tubes. Using a panel that included CD45RO, CCR7, CD25, CD127, CD95 and CD27, naive, central memory, regulatory and stem cell-like memory CD4+ T cells were sorted on a BD FACSAria II. Every sorted population had a purity above 98%. PBMCs were separated immediately by Lymphoprep density gradient centrifugation and were stained directly, without being cultured. Samples were stained and sorted in pairs, with one healthy donor and one patient per experiment, so that batch effects were minimized. As regards this clone: Its binding antigen is unknown. No base qualities exist here, and no much larger clone lies one base off it. Different DNA sequences within this sample yield the same CDR3.

All of the isolated RNA was reverse transcribed with the High Capacity cDNA Reverse Transcription Kit, so expressed TCRB transcripts were sequenced. Deep immunoSEQ sequencing was performed on naive, central memory and regulatory T cell samples, with an average of roughly 4 million total reads per sample. After sorted cells were lysed in RLT buffer, RNA was extracted with DNase-treated RNeasy Micro or Mini kits, with the choice depending on cell number. Each cell subset was processed separately to prevent cross-contamination, with patient and healthy donor samples processed together. Using the immunoSEQ multiplex PCR, TCRB sequences were amplified from cDNA into 87-bp fragments spanning the CDR3 region. Amplicons were sequenced on the Illumina HiSeq platform. The paper's processing steps were these. Synthetic template baselines were used to correct PCR bias computationally, reads within Hamming distance 2 were collapsed together, and singletons that could not be merged were discarded. Reads were aligned against IMGT to assign V, D and J genes, CDR3 length and insertions or deletions at six rearrangement sites. Within each subset, clonotype counts were normalized to sorted cell number, and only after that were true diversity and Gini coefficients computed with the tcR R package. The overlap coefficient, calculated on TCRB nucleotide sequences, was used to measure repertoire sharing. In TCRdb, the immuneACCESS table is reduced to in-frame sequences with V and J assigned. These tables do not hold every clone; where another copy was compared, an unresolved V gene accounts for under half, and the others remain unexplained. V and J calls and clone size are as listed in that table; D and trimming were resolved from the DNA. Across this sample there are some 150,000 clones, with 9% to 10% seen only once. Of the sample, 0.7% is held by the ten largest clones.

V ends up 3 bases short and J 6 bases short, with an unmatched junction base count of 5. The CDR3 holds 15 amino acids from the cysteine to the phenylalanine. Kept here is only the CDR3 DNA, which spans 45 bases and is read in frame from base 1. The germline V gene supplies CDR1 SGDLS and CDR2 YYNGEE. The sequence links TRBV9 to TRBJ1-5; a stretch of 11 junction bases matches TRBD1. The sequencing sample was made of central memory CD4+ T cells from blood. This clonotype was sampled from a woman aged 25 to 39 with type 1 diabetes. The bases read TGTGCCAGCAGCGAAGGACAGGGGGCTGGTCAGCCCCAGCATTTT. Its translation reads: CASSEGQGAGQPQHF.